A selection of T cell receptor beta chains follows, all from one sample in a study of T-cell reconstitution after alpha-beta-depleted transplantation in children. TCRdb reprocessed the PCR reads via MiXCR and lists one record per CDR3 protein. The data contain 580,000 or so distinct CDR3 sequences, under 30% of them singletons. This sample comprised PBMCs, mostly from graft donor cells, obtained 360 days after TCRalphabeta/CD19-depleted stem cell transplant. The receptor source for this set is a boy under two years old who had a stem cell transplant for acute myeloid leukemia, so the T cells may come from the graft donor. Each CDR3 is given with its conserved first and last residue. Each record gives: V gene, clone size, J gene, CDR3 protein. The size entry is marked missing in some rows and otherwise reads once, few, many or a size class.

>TRBV6-5|many|TRBJ1-1
CASSYHGRANTEAFF
>TRBV4-3|many|TRBJ2-3
CASSQGVDRQSDTQYF
>TRBV9|.|TRBJ1-3
CASSLRSGFSGNTIYF
>TRBV4-3|.|TRBJ2-3
CASSHRAVGGTDTQYF
>TRBV6-5|many|TRBJ2-3
CASSYAAGRTDTQYF
>TRBV3-1|many|TRBJ1-2
CASSHYRGHKGYTF
>TRBV9|.|TRBJ2-3
CASSARNGKGPADTQYF
>TRBV28|.|TRBJ1-3
CASSFDRARNTIYF
>TRBV7-9|many|TRBJ2-7
CASSLVAGSEGRDEQYF
>TRBV25-1|few|TRBJ2-1
CASGLGEGASYNEQFF
>TRBV18|once|TRBJ2-7
CASSPVLTGNVYEQYF
>TRBV3-1|.|TRBJ2-5
CASSQDLGAQTQYF
>TRBV7-2|.|TRBJ2-5
CASSTRAGREETQYF
>TRBV7-9|few|TRBJ2-7
CASSLASLGNYEQYF
>TRBV12-3/TRBV12-4|.|TRBJ2-7
CASSPDWARYEQYF
>TRBV18|.|TRBJ2-7
CASSQGLFEQYF
>TRBV12-3/TRBV12-4|few|TRBJ1-1
CASSHGLSGEDTEAFF
>TRBV24-1|.|TRBJ2-3
CATRGNTDTQYF
>TRBV20-1|.|TRBJ2-7
CSATQDRRSYEQYF
>TRBV7-2|.|TRBJ1-2
CASSPRTTGFIGYTF
>TRBV12-3/TRBV12-4|many|TRBJ2-2
CASSLDQNTGELFF
>TRBV5-1|.|TRBJ1-1
CASSSQNTEAFF
>TRBV29-1|few|TRBJ2-3
CSASGTGPTPHTQYF
>TRBV15|.|TRBJ1-2
CATSREQLYGYTF
>TRBV12-3/TRBV12-4|few|TRBJ2-7
CASRPGQVTEQYF
>TRBV9|.|TRBJ2-1
CASSVGGRRYNEQFF
>TRBV3-1|once|TRBJ2-1
CASSRDRELSYNEQFF
>TRBV12-3/TRBV12-4|many|TRBJ2-1
CASSPLGVANEQFF
>TRBV5-6|.|TRBJ1-4
CASSAGGVTNEKLFF
>TRBV7-9|many|TRBJ2-2
CASDGESTGELFF
>TRBV7-2|.|TRBJ2-3
CASSLAHRTDTQYF
>TRBV7-9|.|TRBJ2-2
CARLAGDTGELFF
>TRBV20-1|few|TRBJ1-5
CSARDGQGSNQPQHF
>TRBV5-8|many|TRBJ2-7
CASSLLGTEAYEQYF
>TRBV5-1|.|TRBJ1-3
CASSLGGSFSGNTIYF
>TRBV27|few|TRBJ1-6
CASSLSPGRSPLHF
>TRBV7-9|.|TRBJ2-3
CASSLALAETTDTQYF
>TRBV12-3/TRBV12-4|many|TRBJ2-5
CASSYGHYTSGQETQYF
>TRBV15|many|TRBJ2-2
CATSRDRGARNTGELFF
>TRBV3-1|.|TRBJ1-1
CASSHIYTEAFF
>TRBV20-1|few|TRBJ2-3
CSASGGGAWGAQYF
>TRBV20-1|.|TRBJ2-1
CSARGRDRGYNEQFF
>TRBV20-1|many|TRBJ2-7
CSAPGTTNFVGEQYF
>TRBV15|few|TRBJ2-7
CATSRDAAYEQYF
>TRBV20-1|few|TRBJ1-5
CSARKGAGNQPQHF
>TRBV20-1|many|TRBJ1-5
CSARGMDRANQPQHF
>TRBV6-5|few|TRBJ2-2
CASSYPRGGEDTGELFF
>TRBV9|few|TRBJ1-5
CASSVGTGINQPQHF
>TRBV20-1|.|TRBJ2-7
CSAQGARLGEQYF
>TRBV12-3/TRBV12-4|many|TRBJ2-6
CASSQRSGANVLTF
>TRBV7-3|once|TRBJ2-2
CASSSDRPGTGELFF
>TRBV2|many|TRBJ1-5
CASTRQENQPQHF
>TRBV2|.|TRBJ2-5
CASRALLAGGTATQYF
>TRBV4-3|.|TRBJ2-1
CASSQVLSDYNEQFF
>TRBV4-1|.|TRBJ2-5
CASSQGPTGGQETQYF
>TRBV4-3|many|TRBJ2-7
CASSPTGLAGGPFYEQYF
>TRBV12-3/TRBV12-4|.|TRBJ1-2
CASSSPGLNYGYTF